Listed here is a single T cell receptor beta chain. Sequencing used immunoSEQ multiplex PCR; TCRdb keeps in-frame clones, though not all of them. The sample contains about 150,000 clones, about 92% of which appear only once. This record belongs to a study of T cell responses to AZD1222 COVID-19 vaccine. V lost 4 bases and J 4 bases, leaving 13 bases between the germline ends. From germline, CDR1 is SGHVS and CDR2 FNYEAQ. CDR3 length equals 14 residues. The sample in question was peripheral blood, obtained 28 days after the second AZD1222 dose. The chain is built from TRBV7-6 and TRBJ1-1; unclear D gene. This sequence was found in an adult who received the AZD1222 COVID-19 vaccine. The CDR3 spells CASSSPYESTEAFF. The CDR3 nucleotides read TGTGCCAGCAGCTCACCCTATGAGAGCACTGAAGCTTTCTTT.